One sample yielded the 16 T cell receptor beta chains listed below, sequenced in a study of T cell responses to AZD1222 COVID-19 vaccine. Method: immunoSEQ multiplex PCR; TCRdb's copy keeps in-frame clones and lacks some. Of about 94,000 clones listed, around 85% are singletons. This material consisted of peripheral blood, taken 28 days after the second AZD1222 dose. The receptors here all came from an adult who received the AZD1222 COVID-19 vaccine.

The chain is built from TRBV6-2 or TRBV6-3 and TRBJ2-5; the D is unclear. The CDR3 length is 12 residues. Germline values: CDR1 MNHEY, CDR2 SVGEGT. V gave up 6 bases and J gave up 0 bases, with 5 bases separating them. CDR3 protein: CASSLYQETQYF. In DNA form, the CDR3 reads TGTGCCAGCAGCCTGTACCAAGAGACCCAGTACTTC.

The chain carries TRBV5-6 and TRBJ1-2, with D unresolved. V lost 1 base and J lost 6, with 13 bases in between. The CDR3 contains 14 residues. Germline-derived CDR1 and CDR2 are SGHDT and YYEEEE. The CDR3 reads CASSLSRLSHGYTF. Here the CDR3 DNA reads TGTGCCAGCAGCTTGTCGAGACTTTCTCATGGCTACACCTTC.

V and J are TRBV7-2 and TRBJ2-7, with TRBD1 matching 9 bases. V shed 5 bases, J shed 5 bases, and the junction held 13 bases outside the gene matches. Germline CDR1 SGHTA, CDR2 FQGNSA. The CDR3 loop spans 16 amino acids. In nucleotides, the CDR3 is TGTGCCAGCAGCCTCTCTGGGACAGGGTTCATCAACGAGCAGTACTTC. Translating gives CASSLSGTGFINEQYF.

J is TRBJ2-2 and V is TRBV5-4; the match to TRBD2 covers 7 bases. Germline-derived CDR1 and CDR2 are SGHNT and YYREEE (reference sequence). Trimming took 0 bases from V and 0 from J; bases not matched to a gene: 2. CDR3 length equals 16 residues. The CDR3 sequence: CASSLAREANTGELFF. CDR3 DNA sequence: TGTGCCAGCAGCTTGGCCCGGGAGGCGAACACCGGGGAGCTGTTTTTT.

This rearrangement joins TRBV6-1 to TRBJ2-3; no definite D call. Germline CDR1 is MNHNS and CDR2 is SASEGT. The CDR3 extends over 16 amino acids. V shed 1 base and J shed 0 bases, with 11 bases lying between them. CDR3 amino acids: CASSEGVERSTDTQYF. CDR3 bases: TGTGCCAGCAGTGAAGGGGTAGAACGGAGCACAGATACGCAGTATTTT.

V usage is TRBV4-3 and J usage is TRBJ2-3; no clear D. Germline-derived CDR1 and CDR2 are LGHNA and YSLEER. V lost 0 bases, J lost 3 bases, and 7 bases lay in between. This CDR3 is built from 14 residues. CDR3 DNA sequence: TGCGCCAGCAGCCAAGATAAATGGACAGATACGCAGTATTTT. This sequence encodes CASSQDKWTDTQYF.

The J gene is TRBJ2-1, the V gene TRBV27; 9 bases fit TRBD1. The CDR3 consists of 13 residues. V lost 5 bases and J lost 10; bases outside the gene matches: 6. Germline CDR1 MNHEY, CDR2 SMNVEV (reference sequence). The CDR3 loop is CASSRQGVREQFF. In DNA, the CDR3 is TGTGCCAGCAGTCGACAGGGGGTTAGGGAGCAGTTCTTC.

The genes are TRBV6-5 and TRBJ2-3; 9 bases are a match to TRBD1. The germline V gene has CDR1 MNHEY and CDR2 SVGAGI. The CDR3 is 15 amino acids. Trimming removed 9 bases from V and 4 bases from J; junction bases left unmatched: 11. The DNA for the CDR3 is TGTGCCAGTGCGTCCGGGACAGGGTTTTCAGATACGCAGTATTTT. Residues: CASASGTGFSDTQYF.

The chain joins TRBV9 to TRBJ2-1, with D possibly being TRBD2 (6 bases). Germline V lookup: CDR1 SGDLS, CDR2 YYNGEE. The CDR3 spans 15 residues. Trimming shortened V by 0 bases and J by 0 bases, and 7 bases separated the two germline ends. This CDR3 reads CASSVEEGSYNEQFF. In DNA form, the CDR3 reads TGTGCCAGCAGCGTAGAGGAGGGCTCCTACAATGAGCAGTTCTTC.

The V gene is TRBV28, the J gene TRBJ1-2; TRBD1 agrees at 8 bases. The CDR3 covers 13 residues. Germline CDR1 is MDHEN and CDR2 is SYDVKM. Trimming took 6 bases from V and 4 from J; bases not matched to a gene: 4. CDR3 in DNA: TGTGCCAGCAGCCTCCAGGGGGCCTATGGCTACACCTTC. It encodes CASSLQGAYGYTF.

This chain joins TRBV7-2 and TRBJ1-4; tentative D call: TRBD1 (6 bases). Trimming took 5 bases from V and 4 from J, leaving 14 bases between them. CDR1 is SGHTA, CDR2 FQGNSA, per germline. CDR3 length: 15 residues. CDR3 residues: CASSNTGTYNEKLFF. The CDR3 DNA reads TGTGCCAGCAGCAATACCGGGACATATAATGAAAAACTGTTTTTT.

This chain joins TRBV28 and TRBJ2-2; D ambiguous. The V and J ends lost 1 base and 2 bases respectively, with 5 bases between them. CDR1 and CDR2 from the germline V gene are MDHEN and SYDVKM. The CDR3 is 14 residues long. The CDR3 bases are TGTGCCAGCAGTTTATTTCATAACACCGGGGAGCTGTTTTTT. Encoded protein: CASSLFHNTGELFF.

This chain connects TRBV10-1 to TRBJ2-1; TRBD1 matches 7 bases. The CDR3 spans 15 residues. Germline V gene sequence: CDR1 WNHNN, CDR2 SYGVQD (reference sequence). Trimming removed 3 bases from V and 5 bases from J; junction bases left unmatched: 7. As DNA, the CDR3 is TGCGCCAGCAGTGACGCCGGGACAGCGAACAATGAGCAGTTCTTC. Translating gives CASSDAGTANNEQFF.

CDR3 loop: CASRQPRGFSNYGYTF. The CDR3 coding sequence is TGTGCCAGCAGGCAACCCAGGGGTTTTAGTAACTATGGCTACACCTTC. The gene calls are TRBV28 and TRBJ1-2, with a weak D call TRBD1 (6 bases). Trimming shortened V by 6 bases and J by 1 base, and 18 bases separated the two germline ends. The CDR3 sequence is 16 residues long. In germline, CDR1 is MDHEN, CDR2 SYDVKM.

This clone has just a few counts. V usage is TRBV27 and J usage is TRBJ1-2; the D is unclear. Germline V CDR1 and CDR2: MNHEY, SMNVEV (reference sequence). Trimming left V 5 bases short and J 6 bases short, with 16 bases between. The CDR3 covers 14 residues. CDR3 sequence reads: CASSPLPIDNGYTF. Here the CDR3 DNA reads TGTGCCAGCAGTCCCCTCCCTATTGACAATGGCTACACCTTC.

This chain joins TRBV19 and TRBJ1-2, with 9 bases matching TRBD1. This CDR3 has 13 residues. Losses at the gene ends were 6 bases for V and 7 bases for J; bases not matched to a gene: 6. Germline V gene data show CDR1 as LNHDA and CDR2 as SQIVND (reference sequence). The CDR3 reads CASSLGQGGGYTF. The CDR3 nucleotides read TGTGCCAGTAGCCTGGGACAGGGCGGTGGCTACACCTTC.